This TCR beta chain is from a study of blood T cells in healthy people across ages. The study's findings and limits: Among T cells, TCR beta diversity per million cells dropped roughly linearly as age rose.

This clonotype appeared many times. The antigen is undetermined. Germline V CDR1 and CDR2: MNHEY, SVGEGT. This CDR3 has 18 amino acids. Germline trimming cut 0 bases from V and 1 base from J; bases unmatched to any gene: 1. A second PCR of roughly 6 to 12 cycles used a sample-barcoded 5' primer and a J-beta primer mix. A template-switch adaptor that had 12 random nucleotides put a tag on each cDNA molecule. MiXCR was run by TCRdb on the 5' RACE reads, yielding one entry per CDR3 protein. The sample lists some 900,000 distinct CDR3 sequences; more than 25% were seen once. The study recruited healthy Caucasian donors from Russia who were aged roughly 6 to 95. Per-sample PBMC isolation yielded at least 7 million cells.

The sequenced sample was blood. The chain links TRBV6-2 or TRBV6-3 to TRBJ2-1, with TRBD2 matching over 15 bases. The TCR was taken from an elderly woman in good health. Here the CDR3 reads CASSYSGLAGGSYNEQFF. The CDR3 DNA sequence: TGTGCCAGCAGTTACTCGGGACTAGCGGGGGGATCCTACAATGAGCAGTTCTTC.